This entry concerns a single TCR beta chain. One entry per CDR3 protein, called by TCRdb with MiXCR from the 5' RACE reads. This sample has roughly 56,000 distinct CDR3 sequences, with just under 30% found just once. The sequence was collected from a female donor with breast cancer. Sequencing was performed on tumor-infiltrating naive CD4+ T cells sorted from the breast tumor. Subset defined: naive CD4+ T cells, CD4+CD45RA+CD25-.

CDR3 loop: CASSLGGVGGELFF. CDR3 sequence (DNA): TGTGCCAGCAGCTTAGGGGGAGTCGGCGGGGAGCTGTTTTTT. This chain uses TRBV28 with TRBJ2-2, with D perhaps TRBD1 (6 bases). The CDR3 contains 14 residues. V dropped 6 bases and J dropped 7 bases, with 15 bases sitting between them. The germline V gene encodes CDR1 MDHEN and CDR2 SYDVKM.